This T cell receptor beta chain was obtained from a study of OX40 agonist ivuxolimab in advanced cancers. Only in-frame clones appear in the TCRdb table, and some are missing; sequencing was by immunoSEQ multiplex PCR. The sample holds about 44,000 clones, roughly 90% seen once. Study findings and constraints: At 0.1 to 3.0 mg/kg and by week 6, CD4+ and CD8+ T cells in the blood had expanded clonally. Part of the nonresponder group also had normalized T-cell clonal expansion that was low.

Points on this clone: The antigen is undetermined.

From germline, CDR1 is ENHRY and CDR2 SYGVKD. CDR3 size: 14 residues. Losses at the gene ends were 3 bases for V and 3 bases for J; bases not matched to a gene: 3. This sequence originates from an adult with an advanced solid tumor such as melanoma, head and neck, liver or kidney cancer. The sample here was CD4+ or CD8+ T cells sorted from blood, taken in a trial of the OX40 agonist ivuxolimab. V and J are TRBV10-3 and TRBJ2-3, with 7 bases lining up with TRBD1. The CDR3 nucleotides read TGTGCCATCAGTGAAGGGGGCTGGACAGATACGCAGTATTTT. It codes for CAISEGGWTDTQYF.